These 25 T cell receptor beta chains came from one sample sequenced in a study of blood T cell repertoires in COVID-19. The repertoire was sequenced with immunoSEQ multiplex PCR; TCRdb's copy has only in-frame clones and lacks some. Seen here are some 200,000 clones, around 80% observed once, and the top ten hold less than 7%. The sequencing input was peripheral blood. These receptors all stem from a woman aged 65 to 85 with acute or convalescent COVID-19.

The V call is TRBV28, the J call TRBJ2-7, with 7 bases fitting TRBD1. V was pared by 6 bases and J by 5 bases, with 13 bases of the junction left unmatched. CDR1 and CDR2 from the germline V gene are MDHEN and SYDVKM. CDR3 length: 15 residues. CDR3 sequence (DNA): TGTGCCAGCAGCCCATGGGCCCGACAGGGCGACGAGCAGTACTTC. The encoded protein is CASSPWARQGDEQYF.

This chain connects TRBV6-5 to TRBJ1-1, with D tentatively TRBD1 (5 bases). CDR1 and CDR2 (germline): MNHEY, SVGAGI. The V gene lost 7 bases and the J gene lost 7 bases, with 19 bases spanning the gap. CDR3 length equals 14 residues. CDR3 protein: CASIPSQGSSEAFF. CDR3 nucleotides: TGTGCCAGCATTCCCTCCCAGGGAAGTAGTGAAGCTTTCTTT.

The chain combines TRBV11-2 with TRBJ2-3, with 11 positions matching TRBD2. The CDR3 has 17 residues. V lost 5 bases, J lost 1 base, and 8 bases stayed unmatched. CDR1 is SGHAT and CDR2 is FQNNGV in the germline V gene. The CDR3 protein is CASSLTGTSGRTDTQYF. The CDR3 DNA is TGTGCCAGCAGCCTTACGGGGACTAGCGGTCGCACAGATACGCAGTATTTT.

The J gene is TRBJ2-7, the V gene TRBV10-1; 7 bases are a match to TRBD2. Germline CDR1 WNHNN, CDR2 SYGVQD (reference sequence). Germline trimming cut 7 bases from V and 0 bases from J; bases unmatched to any gene: 6. The CDR3 consists of 14 residues. The CDR3 bases are TGCGCCAGCAATACTAGCGAAGACTCCTACGAGCAGTACTTC. Its protein is CASNTSEDSYEQYF.

This clone was seen more than once but under ten times. The chain has TRBV3-1 (or the pseudogene TRBV3-2) and TRBJ2-2; possibly TRBD2 for D (6 bases). Per the germline V gene, CDR1 is LGHDT and CDR2 is YNNKEL (reference sequence). V was pared by 3 bases and J by 6 bases, with 20 bases between. This CDR3 has 17 amino acids. This chain's CDR3 is CASSQPRRGLGPGELFF. In DNA, the CDR3 is TGTGCCAGCAGCCAGCCACGGCGGGGTTTGGGGCCCGGGGAGCTGTTTTTT.

The chain has TRBV10-1 and TRBJ2-7; 9 bases are shared with TRBD1. Germline CDR1 reads WNHNN; CDR2 reads SYGVQD (reference sequence). The CDR3 consists of 15 residues. V trimming: 6 bases; J trimming: 2 bases; junction bases outside the gene matches: 8. CDR3 nucleotides: TGCGCCAGCAGGGGGACAGGGAATCGTGCCTACGAGCAGTACTTC. Amino acid sequence: CASRGTGNRAYEQYF.

V usage is TRBV28 and J usage is TRBJ1-1; possibly TRBD1 for D (6 bases). This CDR3 is built from 14 residues. The germline V and J ends were trimmed by 5 bases and 1 base, with 11 bases remaining between them. CDR1 is MDHEN, CDR2 SYDVKM, per germline. The CDR3 DNA follows: TGTGCCAGCAGTCTCGGGACACGGAACACTGAAGCTTTCTTT. It translates to CASSLGTRNTEAFF.

This clone was counted between two and nine times. The rearrangement joins TRBV7-2 to TRBJ2-7, with 7 bases lining up with TRBD2. The CDR3 consists of 14 residues. The trim removed 2 bases at V and 3 bases at J, leaving 4 bases unmatched. The germline V gene encodes CDR1 SGHTA and CDR2 FQGNSA. The CDR3 DNA is TGTGCCAGCAGCTTAAGAGCGGGACTCTACGAGCAGTACTTC. It translates to CASSLRAGLYEQYF.

This chain uses TRBV5-4 with TRBJ2-1, with TRBD1 as a possible D gene (5 bases). The CDR3 covers 17 residues. CDR1 and CDR2 (germline): SGHNT, YYREEE (reference sequence). V lost 0 bases to trimming and J lost 0 bases, with 13 bases between them. CDR3 nucleotide sequence: TGTGCCAGCAGCTTGGGCCGCAGGGCTACCTCCTACAATGAGCAGTTCTTC. Protein product: CASSLGRRATSYNEQFF.

This chain links TRBV2 with TRBJ2-1; 9 bases agree with TRBD2. CDR1 and CDR2 from the germline V gene are SNHLY and FYNNEI. Losses at the gene ends were 4 bases for V and 3 bases for J; bases not matched to a gene: 7. The length of the CDR3 is 16 residues. The CDR3 DNA is TGTGCCAGCAGTGTTGTAGGGACTAGCCACTACAATGAGCAGTTCTTC. Protein product: CASSVVGTSHYNEQFF.

The genes are TRBV3-1 (or the pseudogene TRBV3-2) and TRBJ2-1, with 10 bases matching TRBD2. Germline CDR1 LGHDT, CDR2 YNNKEL (reference sequence). Trimming removed 2 bases from V and 4 bases from J; junction bases left unmatched: 5. The CDR3 contains 16 residues. The CDR3 region is CASSQMASGRYNEQFF. Here the CDR3 DNA reads TGTGCCAGCAGCCAAATGGCTAGCGGGAGATACAATGAGCAGTTCTTC.

The CDR3: CASSFTSGTGIYNEQFF. CDR3 bases: TGTGCCAGCAGCTTTACTAGCGGGACGGGTATCTACAATGAGCAGTTCTTC. The rearrangement links TRBV7-6 to TRBJ2-1; 10 bases agree with TRBD2. This CDR3 comprises 17 residues. Germline-derived CDR1 and CDR2 are SGHVS and FNYEAQ. V was pared by 3 bases and J by 3 bases, with 8 bases of the junction left unmatched.

The V and J genes are TRBV5-1 and TRBJ2-3; 7 bases fit TRBD2. Germline V gene data show CDR1 as SGHRS and CDR2 as YFSETQ. Losses at the gene ends were 0 bases for V and 7 bases for J; bases not matched to a gene: 5. The CDR3 is made up of 14 amino acids. The CDR3 spells CASSLVGRMNTQYF. The CDR3 DNA reads TGCGCCAGCAGCTTGGTCGGGAGGATGAATACGCAGTATTTT.

V and J are TRBV5-4 and TRBJ2-1, with unresolved D. This CDR3 region has 17 residues. Germline assignment: CDR1 SGHNT and CDR2 YYREEE (reference sequence). V shed 4 bases and J shed 0 bases, with 17 bases lying between them. The DNA of the CDR3 is TGTGCCAGCAGCCAACCCCTCGCGCCCGGCTCCTACAATGAGCAGTTCTTC. It translates to CASSQPLAPGSYNEQFF.

V is TRBV5-5 and J is TRBJ1-2; 8 bases are shared with TRBD1. The germline gives CDR1 SGHKS, CDR2 YYEKEE (reference sequence). The V gene end was trimmed by 3 bases and the J gene end by 8 bases; junction bases not matched to a gene: 6. This CDR3 comprises 13 residues. CDR3 DNA: TGTGCCAGCAGCTCGACAGGGGCGGGAGGCTACACCTTC. It translates to CASSSTGAGGYTF.

This rearrangement joins TRBV27 to TRBJ2-7; the match to TRBD2 covers 12 bases. Germline trimming cut 4 bases from V and 3 bases from J; bases unmatched to any gene: 7. Germline loops: CDR1 MNHEY, CDR2 SMNVEV (reference sequence). The CDR3 loop spans 16 amino acids. CDR3 coding DNA: TGTGCCAGCAGTTCCCCTCGGACTAGCGGGATCTACGAGCAGTACTTC. This gives the protein CASSSPRTSGIYEQYF.

The CDR3 nucleotides are TGTGCCAGCTCACTCTCCCGGGACTACAACGAGCAGTACTTC. Its protein is CASSLSRDYNEQYF. V is TRBV18 and J is TRBJ2-7; TRBD2 matches at 7 bases. CDR1 is KGHSH, CDR2 LQKENI, per germline. The CDR3 runs to 14 residues. V was clipped by 4 bases and J by 5 bases; unmatched bases: 8.

CDR3 DNA sequence: TGTGCCATCAGGACTAGCGGGAACACCGGGGAGCTGTTTTTT. Translated: CAIRTSGNTGELFF. The V call is TRBV10-3, the J call TRBJ2-2; 9 bases agree with TRBD2. Trimming took 6 bases from V and 1 from J; bases not matched to a gene: 0. The CDR3 is 14 amino acids. CDR1 ENHRY and CDR2 SYGVKD come from the germline V gene.

This clone showed up just a few times. V usage is TRBV19 and J usage is TRBJ1-4, with 9 bases that match TRBD1. Germline loops: CDR1 LNHDA, CDR2 SQIVND (reference sequence). This CDR3 has 15 residues. The trim removed 6 bases at V and 4 bases at J, leaving 6 bases unmatched. The CDR3 protein is CASSPQGAFNEKLFF. The CDR3 nucleotides read TGTGCCAGTAGCCCACAGGGGGCGTTTAATGAAAAACTGTTTTTT.

This clone was counted once. The V and J genes are TRBV2 and TRBJ2-1; tentative D call: TRBD1 (7 bases). This CDR3 spans 14 amino acids. Germline assignment: CDR1 SNHLY and CDR2 FYNNEI. Trimming removed 8 bases at V and 9 bases at J, with 20 bases between. CDR3 bases: TGTGCCAGCTCTAGCGACTTTCCAGGGGGTGAGCAGTTCTTC. Translated: CASSSDFPGGEQFF.

The chain carries TRBV6-1 and TRBJ1-5; D is unresolved. Germline V gene lookup returns CDR1 MNHNS and CDR2 SASEGT. V lost 2 bases and J 7 bases, leaving 9 bases between the germline ends. CDR3 length: 13 amino acids. CDR3 sequence (DNA): TGTGCCAGCAGTGAAACTTTTAAACAGCCCCAGCATTTT. Translating it yields CASSETFKQPQHF.

This clone has only one observation. The V call is TRBV6-5, the J call TRBJ1-2, with TRBD1 matching over 9 bases. The V gene's germline CDR1 is MNHEY and CDR2 SVGAGI. Trimming took 5 bases from V and 4 from J; bases not matched to a gene: 5. The CDR3 covers 14 residues. The CDR3 DNA is TGTGCCAGCAGTCCCCGGACAGGGGTCTATGGCTACACCTTC. Translating gives CASSPRTGVYGYTF.

The rearrangement links TRBV20-1 to TRBJ2-1; unclear D gene. This CDR3 is built from 10 residues. Germline V gene lookup returns CDR1 DFQATT and CDR2 SNEGSKA (reference sequence). Deletions cut 6 bases from V and 7 bases from J, with 7 bases between. As DNA, the CDR3 is TGCAGTGCCGTTCAGAATGAGCAGTTCTTC. Translation: CSAVQNEQFF.

This clone appeared a few times. V usage is TRBV11-2 and J usage is TRBJ1-6; the match to TRBD1 covers 9 bases. The germline V gene has CDR1 SGHAT and CDR2 FQNNGV. Trimming took 5 bases from V and 0 from J; bases not matched to a gene: 2. This CDR3 has 16 residues. The CDR3 spells CASSIQGASYNSPLHF. The CDR3 DNA is TGTGCCAGCAGCATACAGGGGGCCTCCTATAATTCACCCCTCCACTTT.

This sequence joins TRBV19 and TRBJ1-5; 9 bases match TRBD1. V lost 4 bases and J lost 5; bases outside the gene matches: 9. The CDR3 covers 16 residues. Germline V CDR1 and CDR2: LNHDA, SQIVND (reference sequence). CDR3 protein: CASSTATGGEDQPQHF. The CDR3, as DNA: TGTGCCAGTAGTACCGCGACAGGGGGTGAAGATCAGCCCCAGCATTTT.